These 3 T cell receptor beta chains were all obtained from the same sample, sequenced in a study of vaccination and CD4 T cells after COVID-19. Time point described: late sampling 161 to 241 days after vaccination in a few convalescent patients. TCRdb reprocessed the PCR reads with MiXCR, giving one entry per CDR3 protein. This table holds just over 35,000 distinct CDR3 sequences, 36% found once. The starting material was CD4+ T cells from blood, obtained about 7 months after SARS-CoV-2 vaccination. Receptors originate from a human donor who had recovered from COVID-19.

The chain recombines TRBV10-3 with TRBJ2-1, with 9 bases that match TRBD1. This CDR3 has 11 amino acids. In germline, CDR1 is ENHRY, CDR2 SYGVKD. V lost 11 bases and J lost 7; bases outside the gene matches: 3. This chain's CDR3 is CAVGQGNEQFF. Written as DNA, the CDR3 is TGTGCCGTGGGACAGGGAAATGAGCAGTTCTTC.

The genes are TRBV28 and TRBJ1-2; TRBD1 aligns across 7 bases. Germline CDR1 reads MDHEN; CDR2 reads SYDVKM. After removal of 6 bases from V and 8 bases from J, the junction contained 12 bases not matched to a gene. The CDR3 runs 14 residues. The chain's CDR3 is CASSSPGRGRGYTF. For the CDR3, the DNA is TGTGCCAGCAGCTCCCCCGGCAGGGGGAGAGGCTACACCTTC.

CDR3 sequence (DNA): TGTGCCAGCACCCCGGGACTAGCCAACAATGAGCAGTTCTTC. Residues: CASTPGLANNEQFF. The chain uses TRBV6-1 and TRBJ2-1, with 9 bases aligning to TRBD2. This CDR3 has 14 amino acids. Germline CDR1 is MNHNS and CDR2 is SASEGT. With 7 bases clipped from V and 5 bases from J, the junction kept 6 bases outside the gene matches.